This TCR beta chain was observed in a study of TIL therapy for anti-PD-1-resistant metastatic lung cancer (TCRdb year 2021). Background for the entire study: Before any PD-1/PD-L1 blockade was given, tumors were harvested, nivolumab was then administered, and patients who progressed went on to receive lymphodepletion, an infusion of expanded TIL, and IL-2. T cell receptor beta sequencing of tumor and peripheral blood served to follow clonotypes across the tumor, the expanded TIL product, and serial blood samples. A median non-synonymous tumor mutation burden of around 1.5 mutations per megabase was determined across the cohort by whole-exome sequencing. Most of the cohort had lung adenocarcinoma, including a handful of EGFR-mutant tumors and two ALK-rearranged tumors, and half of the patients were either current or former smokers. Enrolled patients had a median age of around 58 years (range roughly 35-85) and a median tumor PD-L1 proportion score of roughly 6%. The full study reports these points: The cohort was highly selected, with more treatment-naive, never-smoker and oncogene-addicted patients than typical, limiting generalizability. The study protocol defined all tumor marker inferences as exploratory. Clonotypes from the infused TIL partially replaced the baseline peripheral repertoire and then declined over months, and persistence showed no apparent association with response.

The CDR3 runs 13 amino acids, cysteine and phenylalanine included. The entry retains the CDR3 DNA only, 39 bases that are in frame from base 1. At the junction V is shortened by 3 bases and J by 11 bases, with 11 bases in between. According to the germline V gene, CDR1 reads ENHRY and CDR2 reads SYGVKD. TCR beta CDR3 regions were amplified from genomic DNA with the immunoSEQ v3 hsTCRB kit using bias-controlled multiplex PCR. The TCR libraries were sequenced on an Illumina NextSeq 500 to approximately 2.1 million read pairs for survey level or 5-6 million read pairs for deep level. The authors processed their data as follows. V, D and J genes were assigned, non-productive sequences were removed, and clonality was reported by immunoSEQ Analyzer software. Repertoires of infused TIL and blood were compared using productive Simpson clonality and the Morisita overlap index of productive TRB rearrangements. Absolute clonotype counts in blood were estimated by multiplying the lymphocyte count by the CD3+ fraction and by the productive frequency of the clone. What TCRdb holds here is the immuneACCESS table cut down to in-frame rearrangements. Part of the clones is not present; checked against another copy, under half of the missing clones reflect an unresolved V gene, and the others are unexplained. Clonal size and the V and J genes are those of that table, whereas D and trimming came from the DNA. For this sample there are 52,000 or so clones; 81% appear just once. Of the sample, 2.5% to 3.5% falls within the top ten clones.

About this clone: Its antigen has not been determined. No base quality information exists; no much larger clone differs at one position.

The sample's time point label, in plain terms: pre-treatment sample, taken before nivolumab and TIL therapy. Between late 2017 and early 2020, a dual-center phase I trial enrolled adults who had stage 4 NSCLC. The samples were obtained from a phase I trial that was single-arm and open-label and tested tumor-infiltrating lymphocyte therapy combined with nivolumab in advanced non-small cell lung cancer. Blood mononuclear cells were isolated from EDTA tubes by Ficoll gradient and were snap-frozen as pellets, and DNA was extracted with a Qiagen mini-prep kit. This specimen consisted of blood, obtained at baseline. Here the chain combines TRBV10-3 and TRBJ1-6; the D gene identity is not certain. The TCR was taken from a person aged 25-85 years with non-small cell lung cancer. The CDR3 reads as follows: CAISEEKGTPLHF. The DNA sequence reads TGTGCCATCAGTGAAGAAAAAGGTACACCCCTCCACTTT.